This is a list of T cell receptor beta chains from one sample in a study of naive and memory T cell subsets. Via MiXCR, TCRdb re-called the UMI-ligation and nested PCR reads, giving one row per CDR3 protein. The sample gives 130,000 to 150,000 distinct CDR3 sequences, over 15% of which show up once; around 0.14% is in the top ten. Sequenced sample: naive CD4+ T cells from blood. Receptors originate from a human donor in good health. Both conserved end residues are part of each CDR3. The D gene is left open where the match is weak. Only part of the rows carry a size: once, few, many, or a class if the clone is expanded.

V,D,J,size,DNA,CDR3
TRBV6-1,NA,TRBJ2-1,NA,TGTGCCAGCAGTGAACAGTGGGCTACCAAAAACTCCTACAATGAGCAGTTCTTC,CASSEQWATKNSYNEQFF
TRBV20-1,TRBD2,TRBJ2-5,few,TGCAGTGGCCCCGGGACTACTGAAGAGACCCAGTACTTC,CSGPGTTEETQYF
TRBV6-6,NA,TRBJ2-3,few,TGTGCCAGCAGTCAACGGAGGGAAGGAACAGATACGCAGTATTTT,CASSQRREGTDTQYF
TRBV2,NA,TRBJ1-5,few,TGTGCCAGCAGTGGGGCGGGGTTCGGTGGCAATCAGCCCCAGCATTTT,CASSGAGFGGNQPQHF
TRBV7-9,NA,TRBJ1-4,NA,TGTGCCAGCAGCTTAAACACGAACAATGAAAAACTGTTTTTT,CASSLNTNNEKLFF
TRBV4-2,TRBD2,TRBJ2-7,NA,TGTGCCAGCAGCCAAAGAGGGACTAGCGGATCCTACGAGCAGTACTTC,CASSQRGTSGSYEQYF
TRBV6-1,NA,TRBJ2-1,few,TGTGCCAGCGCCGATACACCATACAATGAGCAGTTCTTC,CASADTPYNEQFF
TRBV20-1,NA,TRBJ2-3,NA,TGCAGTGCTAAATCCCAGCCCGCCACGCATACGCAGTATTTT,CSAKSQPATHTQYF
TRBV7-9,NA,TRBJ1-1,NA,TGTGCCAGCAGCTTGGGGAGTGGAGGCACTGAAGCTTTCTTT,CASSLGSGGTEAFF
TRBV20-1,NA,TRBJ2-3,NA,TGCAGTGCTAGAGACCCCATACACATCACAGATACGCAGTATTTT,CSARDPIHITDTQYF
TRBV27,NA,TRBJ1-1,NA,TGTGCCACCATCTCCTTAGGGGGACGGAACACTGAAGCTTTCTTT,CATISLGGRNTEAFF
TRBV9,NA,TRBJ2-1,NA,TGTGCCAGCAGCGTAAAATTAGGGGTTGGGGAGCAGTTCTTC,CASSVKLGVGEQFF
TRBV29-1,NA,TRBJ2-5,many,TGCAGCGTTGTTGGCTTCACGGACCAAGAGACCCAGTACTTC,CSVVGFTDQETQYF
TRBV10-1,TRBD2,TRBJ2-1,NA,TGCGCCAGCAGTGGGACTAGCGGGAGCAATGAGCAGTTCTTC,CASSGTSGSNEQFF
TRBV20-1,TRBD2,TRBJ2-2,NA,TGCAGTGCTAGAGATCAGGGTAGCGGGAGTTATACCGGGGAGCTGTTTTTT,CSARDQGSGSYTGELFF
TRBV11-2,TRBD1,TRBJ1-2,NA,TGTGCCAGCAGCTTCGCAGGCAGGGGGCTAGGCTATGGCTACACCTTC,CASSFAGRGLGYGYTF
TRBV10-3,NA,TRBJ2-7,many,TGTGCCATCAGTGACCTGGTAGCCTCCGAGCAGTACTTC,CAISDLVASEQYF
TRBV28,NA,TRBJ2-4,many,TGTGCCAGCAGTTTAAGCAGCCTAAACATTCAGTACTTC,CASSLSSLNIQYF
TRBV12-3/TRBV12-4,TRBD1,TRBJ1-6,few,TGTGCCAGCAAGGCCCGGGACAGCGATAATTCACCCCTCCACTTT,CASKARDSDNSPLHF
TRBV21-1,NA,TRBJ2-7,NA,TGTGCCAGCAGCAAAGCGGGCAGTCCGTCCTACGAGCAGTACTTC,CASSKAGSPSYEQYF
TRBV6-6,NA,TRBJ2-5,many,TGTGCCAGCAGCTCCCCCCGGGGGACCCAAGAGACCCAGTACTTC,CASSSPRGTQETQYF
TRBV6-2/TRBV6-3,TRBD2,TRBJ2-1,NA,TGTGCCAGCAGACCACCCACCGGGACTAGCGTCTCCTCCTACAATGAGCAGTTCTTC,CASRPPTGTSVSSYNEQFF
TRBV2,NA,TRBJ1-2,few,TGTGCCAGCAGTGAAGATGGTAGCTGGTACACCTTC,CASSEDGSWYTF
TRBV20-1,TRBD1,TRBJ1-5,NA,TGCAGTGCTAGCCGGGACAGGGGCGCTCAGCCCCAGCATTTT,CSASRDRGAQPQHF
TRBV11-2,NA,TRBJ2-3,few,TGTGCCAGCAGCTTAGATGCAAGTGGCGGGTATTTT,CASSLDASGGYF
TRBV5-1,NA,TRBJ2-5,NA,TGCGCCAGCAGCTTGGGAACGGAGACCCAGTACTTC,CASSLGTETQYF
TRBV3-1,NA,TRBJ1-2,few,TGTGCCAGCAGCCAACTGGCCGGGGCTGGCTACACCTTC,CASSQLAGAGYTF
TRBV19,TRBD1,TRBJ2-2,few,TGTGCCAGTACACTCCAGGGACAGGGTGACACCGGGGAGCTGTTTTTT,CASTLQGQGDTGELFF
TRBV5-1,TRBD1,TRBJ2-7,few,TGCGCCAGCAGCTTGGCCGGGACAGGGGGCTACGAGCAGTACTTC,CASSLAGTGGYEQYF
TRBV12-3/TRBV12-4,NA,TRBJ1-2,few,TGTGCCAGCAGTCACGGGTCCTCCCCCCAAGGCTACACCTTC,CASSHGSSPQGYTF
TRBV2,NA,TRBJ2-7,NA,TGTGCCAGCAGTGAAAACGACTACGAGCAGTACTTC,CASSENDYEQYF
TRBV12-3/TRBV12-4,TRBD2,TRBJ2-6,NA,TGTGCCAGCAGCTTATACAGCGGGAGACAGGCTGGGGCCAACGTCCTGACTTTC,CASSLYSGRQAGANVLTF
TRBV7-9,TRBD1,TRBJ2-3,few,TGTGCCAGCAGTTCAGGACAGGTGGAGGCGGATACGCAGTATTTT,CASSSGQVEADTQYF
TRBV29-1,TRBD1,TRBJ1-1,NA,TGCAGCGTTGCAGTTGGACAGGGTGAAGCTTTCTTT,CSVAVGQGEAFF
TRBV2,NA,TRBJ2-2,NA,TGTGCCAGCTTACTCGACAGCGCGAACACCGGGGAGCTGTTTTTT,CASLLDSANTGELFF
TRBV20-1,NA,TRBJ1-3,few,TGCAGTGCCAGGGCGTCGGGGTCTGGAAACACCATATATTTT,CSARASGSGNTIYF
TRBV6-5,NA,TRBJ2-7,few,TGTGCCAGCAGTTACTCCCCTGTAACGGCGGGTAAAAGGTACGAGCAGTACTTC,CASSYSPVTAGKRYEQYF
TRBV3-1,TRBD2,TRBJ2-3,few,TGTGCCAGCAGCCTCGGGGGGAGCCGCACAGATACGCAGTATTTT,CASSLGGSRTDTQYF
TRBV11-3,TRBD2,TRBJ2-3,NA,TGTGCCAGCAGCCCCGGACGACTAGCGGGATTGAAGGCGGGGACAGATACGCAGTATTTT,CASSPGRLAGLKAGTDTQYF
TRBV2,NA,TRBJ1-1,few,TGTGCCAGCATTTGGAGTATAAACACTGAAGCTTTCTTT,CASIWSINTEAFF
TRBV9,TRBD2,TRBJ2-5,few,TGTGCCAGCAGCGTAGAGGCGGGAGAAGAGACCCAGTACTTC,CASSVEAGEETQYF
TRBV3-1,NA,TRBJ2-2,NA,TGTGCCAGCAGCTTATCTCCTGGGGAGCTGTTTTTT,CASSLSPGELFF
TRBV28,TRBD1,TRBJ2-7,few,TGTGCCAGCAGTCCCGGGACAGGGGGCTCGGGCGAGCAGTACTTC,CASSPGTGGSGEQYF
TRBV7-9,NA,TRBJ2-1,few,TGTGCCAGCAGCTCGATTCTAACAGCCTTCTACAATGAGCAGTTCTTC,CASSSILTAFYNEQFF
TRBV10-3,NA,TRBJ2-1,NA,TGTGCCATCAGTGAGGACCGTAGCTCCTACAATGAGCAGTTCTTC,CAISEDRSSYNEQFF
TRBV29-1,NA,TRBJ2-3,NA,TGCAGCGTTGATAACGGGTCAGATACGCAGTATTTT,CSVDNGSDTQYF
TRBV29-1,NA,TRBJ2-5,NA,TGCAGCGTTGAACACGGTCAAGAGACCCAGTACTTC,CSVEHGQETQYF
TRBV5-1,TRBD2,TRBJ2-7,few,TGCGCCAGCAGCTTGGTGGGACTAGCGGGCTACGAGCAGTACTTC,CASSLVGLAGYEQYF
TRBV6-6,TRBD2,TRBJ2-7,many,TGTGCCAGCAGTTCCCACGGGGGGGGAGGATATTCTTCCTACGAGCAGTACTTC,CASSSHGGGGYSSYEQYF
TRBV12-3/TRBV12-4,NA,TRBJ2-3,many,TGTGCCAGCAGGGCAAGTTTACGGGATACGCAGTATTTT,CASRASLRDTQYF
TRBV5-1,NA,TRBJ2-1,few,TGCGCCAGCAGCTTGGACAGGGGGGGGTTCGGTGAGCAGTTCTTC,CASSLDRGGFGEQFF
TRBV7-8,TRBD2,TRBJ2-1,few,TGTGCCAGCAGCGCCGCGGGACTAGCATACCACAATGAGCAGTTCTTC,CASSAAGLAYHNEQFF
TRBV29-1,NA,TRBJ2-7,NA,TGCAGCGCCCGATGGGCCCATGGCTACGAGCAGTACTTC,CSARWAHGYEQYF
TRBV6-5,TRBD2,TRBJ2-1,few,TGTGCCAGCAGTCCCCGACTAGCGGGGGGGTTCAGGGATGAGCAGTTCTTC,CASSPRLAGGFRDEQFF
TRBV5-6,TRBD1,TRBJ2-3,NA,TGTGCCAGCAGCCCCGGGACAGGGGGCGCCGCAGATACGCAGTATTTT,CASSPGTGGAADTQYF
TRBV29-1,NA,TRBJ1-1,NA,TGCAGCACTATGGCACAGATGAACACTGAAGCTTTCTTT,CSTMAQMNTEAFF